These 8 T cell receptor beta chains were sequenced from one sample in a study of OX40 agonist ivuxolimab in advanced cancers. This table comes from immunoSEQ multiplex PCR, and its TCRdb copy is limited to in-frame clones, with some not included. This sample has roughly 89,000 clones, with over 80% found just once. Sequences were derived from CD4+ or CD8+ T cells sorted from blood, sampled in a trial of the OX40 agonist ivuxolimab. These receptors came from an adult with an advanced solid tumor such as melanoma, head and neck, liver or kidney cancer.

This chain joins TRBV30 and TRBJ1-5; 7 bases are shared with TRBD1. The germline gives CDR1 GTSNPN, CDR2 SVGIG (reference sequence). The CDR3 is 13 residues long. V lost 2 bases to trimming and J lost 4 bases; unmatched junction nucleotides: 2. The CDR3 spells CAWSLQGNQPQHF. In DNA, the CDR3 is TGTGCCTGGAGTCTACAGGGGAATCAGCCCCAGCATTTT.

The CDR3 reads CASSQDRGDQPQHF. The CDR3 DNA is TGCGCCAGCAGCCAAGATAGGGGGGATCAGCCCCAGCATTTT. The gene calls are TRBV4-1 and TRBJ1-5; a weak D match, TRBD1 (6 bases). The CDR3 runs to 14 residues. Germline lookup yields CDR1 MGHRA and CDR2 YSYEKL. Trimming pared 0 bases from V and 5 bases from J, leaving 8 bases between.

For this clone: An end of the junction does not agree with germline; a read error may underlie this. The gene calls are TRBV12-5 and TRBJ2-7; D is possibly TRBD2 (6 bases). CDR1 is LGHNT, CDR2 FRNRAP, per germline. This CDR3 is 15 amino acids long. CDR3 in DNA: TGTGCTAGTGGTCTCGATGGAGGGCCCTCCTCCGAGCAGTACTTC. Encoded protein: CASGLDGGPSSEQYF.

The chain links TRBV5-1 to TRBJ2-3; no clear D gene. This CDR3 region has 14 residues. Germline loops: CDR1 SGHRS, CDR2 YFSETQ. V was trimmed by 7 bases and J by 3 bases, leaving 15 bases between them. As DNA, the CDR3 is TGCGCCAGCGCTACCGTCATAGGGACAGATACGCAGTATTTT. It specifies CASATVIGTDTQYF.

The CDR3 here is CASSKNIEAAGGSTGELFF. The CDR3 DNA sequence: TGTGCCAGCAGCAAAAATATCGAGGCGGCGGGAGGGAGCACCGGGGAGCTGTTTTTT. The genes are TRBV11-2 and TRBJ2-2, with TRBD2 matching over 9 bases. Per the germline V gene, CDR1 is SGHAT and CDR2 is FQNNGV. The V gene end was trimmed by 5 bases and the J gene end by 4 bases; junction bases not matched to a gene: 17. CDR3 size: 19 residues. Together with reference TRBV11-2 and TRBJ2-2, the CDR3 gives the full variable domain: EAGVAQSPRYKIIEKRQSVAFWCNPISGHATLYWYQQILGQGPKLLIQFQNNGVVDDSQLPKDRFSAERLKGVDSTLKIQPAKLEDSAVYLCASSKNIEAAGGSTGELFFGEGSRLTVL.

The CDR3 DNA follows: TGTGCCAGCAGCGGAACGGGACTAGCGGGAGCGAATGAGCAGTTCTTC. Amino acid sequence: CASSGTGLAGANEQFF. The V call is TRBV21-1, the J call TRBJ2-1; no DNA check was done on the table's D call, TRBD2. TRBV21-1 is described as a pseudogene. The CDR3 is 16 residues long.

The rearrangement joins TRBV2 to TRBJ2-6; D might be TRBD2 (5 bases). Germline V lookup: CDR1 SNHLY, CDR2 FYNNEI. Trimming pared 4 bases from V and 4 bases from J, leaving 8 bases between. This CDR3 has 14 amino acids. CDR3 coding DNA: TGTGCCAGCAGTGTCGGGGTGGGGGCCAACGTCCTGACTTTC. Translated, it gives CASSVGVGANVLTF. The complete variable domain, with remaining parts taken from reference TRBV2 and TRBJ2-6, reads EPEVTQTPSHQVTQMGQEVILRCVPISNHLYFYWYRQILGQKVEFLVSFYNNEISEKSEIFDDQFSVERPDGSNFTLKIRSTKLEDSAMYFCASSVGVGANVLTFGAGSRLTVL.

This sequence joins TRBV7-2 and TRBJ2-5; D possibly uses TRBD1 or TRBD2 (5 bases each). Germline-derived CDR1 and CDR2 are SGHTA and FQGNSA. V lost 4 bases to trimming and J lost 2 bases, with 5 bases between them. The CDR3 is 12 residues long. CDR3 sequence: CASSWGQETQYF. The CDR3 coding sequence is TGTGCCAGCAGCTGGGGGCAAGAGACCCAGTACTTC.